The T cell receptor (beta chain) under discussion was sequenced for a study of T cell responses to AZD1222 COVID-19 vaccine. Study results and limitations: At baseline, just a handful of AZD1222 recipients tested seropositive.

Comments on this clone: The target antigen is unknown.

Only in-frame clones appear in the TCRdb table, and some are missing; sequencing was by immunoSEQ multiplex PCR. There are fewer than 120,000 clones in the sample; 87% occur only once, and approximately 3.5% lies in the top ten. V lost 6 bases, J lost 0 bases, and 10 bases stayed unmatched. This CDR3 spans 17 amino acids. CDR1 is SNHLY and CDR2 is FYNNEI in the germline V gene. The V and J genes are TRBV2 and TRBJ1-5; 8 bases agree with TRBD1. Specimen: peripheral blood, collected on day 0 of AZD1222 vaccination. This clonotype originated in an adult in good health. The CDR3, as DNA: TGTGCCAGCAGCGCTACCGGGACAGGAATTAGCAATCAGCCCCAGCATTTT. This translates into CASSATGTGISNQPQHF.